These 14 T cell receptor beta chains were sequenced from one sample in a study of T cells in Graves' hyperthyroidism and ophthalmopathy. TCR beta CDR3 sequences were amplified from RNA transcripts. Primed by the HTBI set, a first-round RT-PCR was run on the TCR CDR3. MiXCR, applied by TCRdb to the multiplex PCR reads, yields one record per CDR3 protein. The data show about 360,000 distinct CDR3 sequences, approximately 15% seen once. Sequenced material: blood. Every receptor here comes from a man younger than 45 with Graves' hyperthyroidism that later progressed to Graves' ophthalmopathy.

V gene TRBV11-2 combines with J gene TRBJ1-3; D is ambiguous. Deletions cut 2 bases from V and 7 bases from J, with 15 bases between. The CDR3 consists of 15 residues. Looked up from germline, CDR1 is SGHAT and CDR2 is FQNNGV. CDR3 in amino acids: CASSLWSGSGNTIYF. In DNA form, the CDR3 reads TGTGCCAGCAGCTTATGGTCGGGCAGCGGGAACACCATATATTTT.

The rearrangement uses TRBV25-1 and TRBJ1-2; TRBD1 agrees at 9 bases. CDR3 size: 16 residues. Per the germline V gene, CDR1 is MGHDK and CDR2 is SYGVNS. V gave up 0 bases and J gave up 6 bases; unmatched junction bases: 8. CDR3: CASSEYPGQGKDGYTF. The DNA for the CDR3 is TGTGCCAGCAGTGAATATCCTGGACAGGGGAAGGATGGCTACACCTTC.

This clonotype came up many times. The V and J genes are TRBV7-3 and TRBJ1-1; D is possibly TRBD1 (5 bases). Trimming removed 2 bases from V and 2 bases from J, with 12 bases in between. CDR1 and CDR2 (germline): SGHTA, FQGTGA. The CDR3 has 15 residues. The CDR3 DNA is TGTGCCAGCAGCTTACAGGGCGGTATCAACACTGAAGCTTTCTTT. Amino acid sequence: CASSLQGGINTEAFF.

This clonotype was observed at least ten times. The V and J genes are TRBV30 and TRBJ2-7, with 8 bases identical to TRBD1. Losses at the gene ends were 3 bases for V and 4 bases for J; bases not matched to a gene: 5. The CDR3 extends over 13 amino acids. CDR1 is GTSNPN, CDR2 SVGIG, per germline (reference sequence). The CDR3 sequence: CAWRRTGSYEQYF. The DNA for the CDR3 is TGTGCCTGGAGAAGGACAGGGAGTTACGAGCAGTACTTC.

The table lists this clonotype with many counts. The CDR3 spells CASSEKGASTEAFF. The CDR3 DNA is TGTGCCAGCAGTGAGAAGGGGGCGAGCACTGAAGCTTTCTTT. The gene calls are TRBV6-1 and TRBJ1-1; the match to TRBD1 covers 7 bases. CDR1 and CDR2 from the germline V gene are MNHNS and SASEGT. After removal of 3 bases from V and 4 bases from J, the junction contained 5 bases not matched to a gene. The CDR3 covers 14 residues.

This chain joins TRBV5-1 and TRBJ2-2; D is unresolved. Germline CDR1 SGHRS, CDR2 YFSETQ. Trimming stripped 4 bases from V and 0 bases from J, with 10 bases between. The CDR3 covers 15 residues. The DNA for the CDR3 is TGCGCCAGCAGCGCGCGTGGGTCGAACACCGGGGAGCTGTTTTTT. Protein: CASSARGSNTGELFF. Looking up the rest from reference TRBV5-1 and TRBJ2-2 gives the full variable domain: KAGVTQTPRYLIKTRGQQVTLSCSPISGHRSVSWYQQTPGQGLQFLFEYFSETQRNKGNFPGRFSGRQFSNSRSEMNVSTLELGDSALYLCASSARGSNTGELFFGEGSRLTVL.

The rearrangement uses TRBV4-1 and TRBJ1-4; D uncertain. The V gene lost 0 bases and the J gene lost 6 bases, with 8 bases spanning the gap. Germline loops: CDR1 MGHRA, CDR2 YSYEKL. This CDR3 comprises 14 residues. CDR3 sequence reads: CASSQELTDEKLFF. As DNA, the CDR3 is TGCGCCAGCAGCCAAGAATTAACGGATGAAAAACTGTTTTTT.

This chain uses TRBV24-1 with TRBJ2-5, with TRBD2 identical over 7 bases. Losses at the gene ends were 0 bases for V and 1 base for J; bases not matched to a gene: 1. Germline lookup yields CDR1 KGHDR and CDR2 SFDVKD. The CDR3 covers 15 residues. The CDR3 nucleotides are TGTGCCACCAGTGATTTGTGGGAGGGCCAAGAGACCCAGTACTTC. This codes for CATSDLWEGQETQYF.

This clonotype was recorded at least ten times. Written as DNA, the CDR3 is TGTGCCAGCAGTGAATCCGGGACAGGTACTGGAAACACCATATATTTT. Its translation: CASSESGTGTGNTIYF. The chain has TRBV28 and TRBJ1-3; 8 bases are shared with TRBD1. Germline V CDR1 and CDR2: MDHEN, SYDVKM. V trimming: 5 bases; J trimming: 2 bases; junction bases outside the gene matches: 8. The CDR3 runs 16 residues.

In this sample, this clonotype turned up a few times. The chain links TRBV12-3 or TRBV12-4 to TRBJ1-3; no firm D call. V lost 2 bases and J lost 0, with 8 bases in between. CDR3 length: 15 amino acids. The DNA of the CDR3 is TGTGCCAGCAGTTTATACTTTAGCTCTGGAAACACCATATATTTT. Translating it yields CASSLYFSSGNTIYF.

J is TRBJ2-7 and V is TRBV4-1; D perhaps matches TRBD2 (6 bases). V lost 6 bases to trimming and J lost 0 bases, with 21 bases between them. The CDR3 extends over 17 amino acids. Germline V CDR1 and CDR2: MGHRA, YSYEKL. The CDR3, as DNA: TGCGCCAGCAGTCCAAGGGAACTAGCTGCTAGCTCCTACGAGCAGTACTTC. Its translation: CASSPRELAASSYEQYF.

This clonotype was counted many times. The genes are TRBV7-6 and TRBJ2-3, with a tentative D call TRBD2 (6 bases). In germline, CDR1 is SGHVS, CDR2 FNYEAQ. CDR3 length equals 12 residues. V dropped 5 bases and J dropped 5 bases, with 8 bases sitting between them. CDR3 region: CASSPAGDTQYF. Here the CDR3 DNA reads TGTGCCAGCAGCCCAGCGGGAGATACGCAGTATTTT.

This clonotype was counted at least ten times. The chain uses TRBV12-3 or TRBV12-4 and TRBJ1-1; the D gene is possibly TRBD1 (6 bases). V was shortened by 4 bases and J by 4 bases, with 16 bases between the two germline ends. The CDR3 consists of 15 residues. The CDR3: CASSSRQVGTTEAFF. CDR3 DNA sequence: TGTGCCAGCAGTTCAAGACAGGTGGGGACCACTGAAGCTTTCTTT.

V and J are TRBV29-1 and TRBJ1-1, with D tentatively TRBD1 (5 bases). The CDR3 totals 11 residues. Trimming took off 6 bases at V and 1 base at J, with 6 bases between the two ends. Germline assignment: CDR1 SQVTM and CDR2 ANQGSEA. CDR3 DNA: TGCAGCGTGACAGAGAACACTGAAGCTTTCTTT. The encoded protein is CSVTENTEAFF.